The entry below gives a single T cell receptor beta chain sequence along with its context. Germline lookup yields CDR1 MRHNA and CDR2 SNTAGT. The V segment lost 6 bases and the J segment 7 bases; nucleotides outside the gene matches: 7. This CDR3 is 13 amino acids long. With 60 Vbeta and 13 Jbeta primers, the PCR was carried out. Produced via immunoSEQ multiplex PCR; TCRdb's table is partial and in-frame only. This listing includes 150,000 to 200,000 clones. The source of the sample is a study of cytomegalovirus exposure and HLA in healthy donors. Sequences were obtained from PBMCs. This chain joins TRBV6-4 and TRBJ1-2, with 8 bases that match TRBD1. The clonotype originates from a man aged 25 to 45 in good health and CMV-seronegative. The CDR3 DNA reads as TGTGCCAGCAGGACAGGGGCAGGGTCTGGCTACACCTTC. This sequence encodes CASRTGAGSGYTF.